The rows below give T cell receptor beta chains drawn from one sample of a study of blood T cell repertoires in COVID-19. Data came from immunoSEQ multiplex PCR; TCRdb stores just in-frame clones and leaves some out. The repertoire holds approximately 250,000 clones, approximately 89% seen once, with roughly 3% in the top ten. The sequenced sample consisted of PBMCs or T cells enriched from blood (not recorded which). The source of these receptors is a middle-aged woman who had been exposed to COVID-19. Both conserved end residues are part of each CDR3. D genes are given only for firm matches. Clone size appears in some rows only: once, few, many, or a class for an expanded clone.

d_call j_call v_call clone_size cdr3_length cdr3_aa cdr3_nt
TRBD1 TRBJ1-1 TRBV11-2 . 13 CASSPRGSTEAFF TGTGCCAGCAGCCCCAGGGGGAGCACTGAAGCTTTCTTT
TRBD2 TRBJ2-1 TRBV7-9 once 17 CASSRSPGGLLDNEQFF TGTGCCAGCAGCCGGTCCCCGGGGGGACTCCTCGACAATGAGCAGTTCTTC
TRBD2 TRBJ2-3 TRBV20-1 . 11 CSAFSGGTQYF TGCAGTGCCTTTAGCGGGGGAACGCAGTATTTT
TRBD1 TRBJ1-2 TRBV18 . 15 CASSPPRGGRYGYTF TGTGCCAGCTCACCACCCCGAGGGGGCCGGTATGGCTACACCTTC
. TRBJ1-1 TRBV19 . 12 CASRNPRSEAFF TGTGCCAGTAGAAACCCTCGGTCTGAAGCTTTCTTT
. TRBJ1-2 TRBV7-9 few 14 CASSLGAVNYGYTF TGTGCCAGCAGCTTGGGGGCGGTCAACTATGGCTACACCTTC
. TRBJ2-5 TRBV23-1 . 13 CASSLWQVWTQYF TGCGCCAGCAGTCTTTGGCAGGTATGGACCCAGTACTTC
TRBD1 TRBJ1-1 TRBV19 . 17 CASNGRDRGFVDTEAFF TGTGCCAGTAATGGCCGGGACAGGGGGTTTGTGGACACTGAAGCTTTCTTT
TRBD1 TRBJ2-7 TRBV5-1 . 16 CASSLMGQGTTYEQYF TGCGCCAGCAGCTTGATGGGACAGGGGACCACCTACGAGCAGTACTTC
. TRBJ2-7 TRBV5-1 . 15 CASSLGLGESYEQYF TGCGCCAGCAGCTTGGGGCTCGGAGAATCCTACGAGCAGTACTTC
TRBD2 TRBJ2-7 TRBV3-1/TRBV3-2 . 14 CASSQGLGAYEQYF TGTGCCAGCAGCCAGGGACTAGGGGCCTACGAGCAGTACTTC
TRBD1 TRBJ1-6 TRBV2 . 13 CASADRVNSPLHF TGTGCCAGCGCCGACAGGGTCAATTCACCCCTCCACTTT
. TRBJ1-1 TRBV4-2 . 15 CASSQDWGVNTEAFF TGTGCCAGCAGCCAAGATTGGGGGGTGAACACTGAAGCTTTCTTT
. TRBJ2-2 TRBV7-3 . 15 CASSLYGSNTGELFF TGTGCCAGCAGCTTATACGGGAGTAACACCGGGGAGCTGTTTTTT
. TRBJ2-1 TRBV5-4 . 16 CASSGPSERPYNEQFF TGTGCCAGCAGCGGCCCCAGCGAGCGGCCTTACAATGAGCAGTTCTTC
. TRBJ1-2 TRBV24-1 . 11 CATSDLGGYTF TGTGCCACCAGTGATTTGGGGGGGTACACCTTC
TRBD1 TRBJ2-7 TRBV7-9 . 15 CASSLGQAISYEQYF TGTGCCAGCAGCTTGGGACAGGCAATCTCCTACGAGCAGTACTTC
. TRBJ1-4 TRBV6-5 . 14 CASSRDGGNEKLFF TGTGCCAGCAGCAGGGATGGAGGGAATGAAAAACTGTTTTTT
TRBD2 TRBJ2-5 TRBV9 . 16 CASSWGGLAVEETQYF TGTGCCAGCAGTTGGGGGGGACTAGCGGTAGAAGAGACCCAGTACTTC
. TRBJ2-6 TRBV6-5 . 14 CASSSGAGANVLTF TGTGCCAGCAGCTCCGGGGCTGGGGCCAACGTCCTGACTTTC
. TRBJ1-4 TRBV28 once 15 CASSFGGGFGEKLFF TGTGCCAGTTCCTTTGGGGGGGGGTTCGGTGAAAAACTGTTTTTT
TRBD1 TRBJ1-4 TRBV7-9 few 15 CASSLGQWTEEKLFF TGTGCCAGCAGCTTGGGACAGTGGACGGAAGAAAAACTGTTTTTT
TRBD1 TRBJ2-1 TRBV6-5 . 15 CASRYTDRGNNEQFF TGTGCCAGCAGGTACACGGACAGGGGAAACAATGAGCAGTTCTTC
TRBD1 TRBJ2-5 TRBV11-2 once 16 CASSHRDRGRGETQYF TGTGCCAGCAGCCACCGGGACAGGGGGCGAGGGGAGACCCAGTACTTC